Each of the 10 T cell receptor beta chains below was sequenced from the same sample in a study of T cell responses to AZD1222 COVID-19 vaccine (dated by TCRdb to the early 2020s). In the paper's terms, the time point label means: about 28 days (+/-7) after the second vaccine dose. Libraries were constructed by the immunoSEQ multiplex PCR assay. The clones in this table, taken by TCRdb from immuneACCESS, are in-frame only. Not every clone is retained; where verified, under half of the shortfall comes from an unresolved V gene, and the cause of the rest is unknown. Recorded for this sample are roughly 190,000 clones; approximately 90% of them occurred a single time. The ten largest make up 3.4% of the sample. Sequenced material: peripheral blood, taken 28 days after the second AZD1222 dose. The receptors were sampled from an adult who received the AZD1222 COVID-19 vaccine.

The chain uses TRBV11-2 and TRBJ2-5; D not resolved. The CDR3 is made up of 12 amino acids. Germline V gene sequence: CDR1 SGHAT, CDR2 FQNNGV. V gave up 5 bases and J gave up 5 bases, with 9 bases separating them. The CDR3 sequence: CASSVIGETQYF. The CDR3 DNA sequence: TGTGCCAGCAGCGTCATTGGGGAGACCCAGTACTTC.

The chain joins TRBV5-5 to TRBJ2-5; tentative D call: TRBD1 (6 bases). Germline V gene sequence: CDR1 SGHKS, CDR2 YYEKEE (reference sequence). V lost 3 bases and J lost 4, with 13 bases in between. This CDR3 has 14 amino acids. CDR3 DNA sequence: TGTGCCAGCAGCTCTCACAGGGAAGGAGAGACCCAGTACTTC. It specifies CASSSHREGETQYF.

The chain links TRBV6-4 to TRBJ2-1; the D gene is possibly TRBD2 (5 bases). The V end was cut by 8 bases, the J end by 8 bases, with 16 bases between. The CDR3 has 13 amino acids. CDR1 is MRHNA, CDR2 SNTAGT, per germline. CDR3 nucleotides: TGTGCCAGCTCTAGAGGGTTGGGCGATGAGCAGTTCTTC. Amino acids: CASSRGLGDEQFF.

J is TRBJ1-5 and V is TRBV5-1, with a tentative D call TRBD1 (6 bases). The CDR3 is 14 residues long. The germline V and J ends were trimmed by 4 bases and 6 bases, with 14 bases remaining between them. Germline assignment: CDR1 SGHRS and CDR2 YFSETQ. The CDR3 spells CASSETGFGQPQHF. For the CDR3, the DNA is TGCGCCAGCAGCGAAACAGGGTTCGGTCAGCCCCAGCATTTT.

In DNA, the CDR3 is TGTGCCAGCAGTTTAAAGGGGACAGGGCAAGTGAACACTGAAGCTTTCTTT. Protein: CASSLKGTGQVNTEAFF. The V and J genes are TRBV27 and TRBJ1-1, with 9 bases lining up with TRBD1. The CDR3 has 17 residues. Germline CDR1 reads MNHEY; CDR2 reads SMNVEV (reference sequence). J lost 0 bases, V lost 2 bases, and 7 bases had no gene match.

CDR3 DNA: TGCGCCAGCAGCTTGGAGGGACAGCTCTATGGCTACACCTTC. It translates to CASSLEGQLYGYTF. The genes are TRBV5-1 and TRBJ1-2; 7 nucleotides match TRBD1. CDR1 SGHRS and CDR2 YFSETQ come from the germline V gene. V was clipped by 0 bases and J by 4 bases; unmatched bases: 3. This CDR3 region has 14 residues.

This clone was counted only a few times. For the CDR3, the DNA is TGTGCCAGCAGTGAAGGACTAGCAGATTACAATGAGCAGTTCTTC. Encoded protein: CASSEGLADYNEQFF. This chain joins TRBV6-1 and TRBJ2-1; TRBD2 agrees at 7 bases. The V gene's germline CDR1 is MNHNS and CDR2 SASEGT. The CDR3 has 15 residues. V gave up 1 base and J gave up 4 bases; unmatched junction bases: 4.

The rearrangement joins TRBV6-1 to TRBJ1-5, with TRBD1 identical over 8 bases. Per the germline V gene, CDR1 is MNHNS and CDR2 is SASEGT. The V segment lost 4 bases and the J segment 2 bases; nucleotides outside the gene matches: 7. This CDR3 contains 16 residues. The CDR3 reads CASSGRQGLGNQPQHF. The CDR3 region has the DNA TGTGCCAGCAGTGGCCGACAGGGGTTGGGCAATCAGCCCCAGCATTTT.

The chain joins TRBV28 to TRBJ1-2; D not certain. The germline CDR1 and CDR2 sequences are MDHEN and SYDVKM. Trimming stripped 5 bases from V and 8 bases from J, with 6 bases between. The CDR3 covers 10 residues. In DNA, the CDR3 is TGTGCCAGCAGTGGTACCGGCTACACCTTC. It is translated as CASSGTGYTF.

The V and J genes are TRBV24-1 and TRBJ2-7; D is uncertain. V shed 9 bases and J shed 0 bases, with 17 bases lying between them. CDR3 size: 15 residues. Germline V gives CDR1 KGHDR, CDR2 SFDVKD. This chain's CDR3 is CATRFGSAFSYEQYF. As DNA, the CDR3 is TGTGCCACCCGTTTTGGATCGGCCTTCTCCTACGAGCAGTACTTC.